The rows below give T cell receptor beta chains drawn from one sample of a study of T cell responses to AZD1222 COVID-19 vaccine. Data came from immunoSEQ multiplex PCR; TCRdb stores just in-frame clones and leaves some out. The table has tens of thousands of clones, approximately 83% seen once. This sample comprised peripheral blood, obtained 28 days after the second AZD1222 dose. The receptors here all came from an adult who received the AZD1222 COVID-19 vaccine. CDR3s include the opening cysteine and the closing phenylalanine or tryptophan. D genes are given only for firm matches. Rows give clone size only sometimes, using once, few, many, or a class for an expanded clone.

J | length | size | D | V | DNA | CDR3
TRBJ2-1 | 15 | . | . | TRBV27 | TGTGCCAGCAGTTTAGTTCTGGGTTCGGAGAGTGAGCAGTTCTTC | CASSLVLGSESEQFF
TRBJ2-7 | 11 | . | . | TRBV6-5 | TGTGCCAGCCGGGACCTATACGAGCAGTACTTC | CASRDLYEQYF
TRBJ2-7 | 14 | . | . | TRBV6-1 | TGTGCCAGCAGTGAAGGGGGGGCCCCCCACGAGCAGTACTTC | CASSEGGAPHEQYF
TRBJ1-1 | 13 | few | . | TRBV27 | TGTGCCAGCAGCCGAACTCCGGGCACTGAAGCTTTCTTT | CASSRTPGTEAFF
TRBJ1-1 | 15 | . | . | TRBV5-4 | TGTGCCAGCAGCTTGAGTTTGGGGGGTAACACTGAAGCTTTCTTT | CASSLSLGGNTEAFF
TRBJ1-5 | 12 | . | . | TRBV28 | TGTGCCAGCAGTTTTCATTCTCAGCCCCAGCATTTT | CASSFHSQPQHF
TRBJ2-1 | 15 | . | TRBD2 | TRBV6-5 | TGTGCCAGCAGTTACTCGATGCTAGCGGGGGGGCAGCAGTTCTTC | CASSYSMLAGGQQFF
TRBJ1-1 | 12 | . | . | TRBV14 | TGTGCCAGCAGCCACTGGACCGCTGAAGCTTTCTTT | CASSHWTAEAFF
TRBJ1-5 | 15 | . | TRBD1 | TRBV24-1 | TGTGCCACCAGTGATGGGGACAGCGCGAATCAGCCCCAGCATTTT | CATSDGDSANQPQHF
TRBJ1-5 | 14 | . | . | TRBV6-6 | TGTGCCAGCACCCCGGTTGTGGGCAATCAGCCCCAGCATTTT | CASTPVVGNQPQHF
TRBJ1-1 | 14 | . | . | TRBV7-9 | TGTGCCAGCAGCTTAGGCGGAGTGAACACTGAAGCTTTCTTT | CASSLGGVNTEAFF
TRBJ2-5 | 15 | once | TRBD2 | TRBV3-1/TRBV3-2 | TGTGCCAGCAGCCCCCCGGGACTAGGGAGAGAGACCCAGTACTTC | CASSPPGLGRETQYF
TRBJ2-5 | 16 | once | TRBD1 | TRBV6-5 | TGTGCCAGCAGTTATGGGGCGACAGGGGGCAGGGAGACCCAGTACTTC | CASSYGATGGRETQYF